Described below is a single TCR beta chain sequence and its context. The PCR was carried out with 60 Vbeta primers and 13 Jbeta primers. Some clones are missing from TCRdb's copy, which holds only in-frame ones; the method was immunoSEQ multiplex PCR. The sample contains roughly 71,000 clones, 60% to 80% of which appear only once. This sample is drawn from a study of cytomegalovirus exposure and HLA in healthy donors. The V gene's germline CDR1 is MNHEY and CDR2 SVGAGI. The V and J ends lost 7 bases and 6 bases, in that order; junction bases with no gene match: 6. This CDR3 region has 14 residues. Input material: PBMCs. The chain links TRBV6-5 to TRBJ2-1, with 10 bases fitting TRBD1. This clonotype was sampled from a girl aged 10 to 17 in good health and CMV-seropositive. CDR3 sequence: CASTLGTGVNEQFF. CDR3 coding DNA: TGTGCCAGCACCCTCGGGACAGGGGTCAATGAGCAGTTCTTC.